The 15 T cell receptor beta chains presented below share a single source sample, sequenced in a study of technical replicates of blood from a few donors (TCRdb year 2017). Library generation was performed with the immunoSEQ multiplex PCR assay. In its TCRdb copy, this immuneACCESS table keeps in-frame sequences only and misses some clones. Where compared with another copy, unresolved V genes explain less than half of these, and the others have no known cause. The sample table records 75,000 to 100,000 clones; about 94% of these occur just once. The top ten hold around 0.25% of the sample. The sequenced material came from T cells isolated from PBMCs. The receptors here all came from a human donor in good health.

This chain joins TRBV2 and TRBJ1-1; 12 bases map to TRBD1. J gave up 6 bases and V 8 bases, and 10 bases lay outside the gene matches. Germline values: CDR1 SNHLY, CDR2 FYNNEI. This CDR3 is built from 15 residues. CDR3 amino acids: CASPGQGALVAEAFF. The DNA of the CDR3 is TGTGCCAGCCCGGGACAGGGGGCCCTAGTCGCTGAAGCTTTCTTT.

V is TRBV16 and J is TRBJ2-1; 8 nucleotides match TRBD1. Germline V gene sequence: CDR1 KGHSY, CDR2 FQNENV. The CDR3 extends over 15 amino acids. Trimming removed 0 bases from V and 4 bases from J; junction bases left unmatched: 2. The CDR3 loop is CASSQSTGGYNEQFF. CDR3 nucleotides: TGTGCCAGCAGCCAATCAACAGGGGGTTACAATGAGCAGTTCTTC.

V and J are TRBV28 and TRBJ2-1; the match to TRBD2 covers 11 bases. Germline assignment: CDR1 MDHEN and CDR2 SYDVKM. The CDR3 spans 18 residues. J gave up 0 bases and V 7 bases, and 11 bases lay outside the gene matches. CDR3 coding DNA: TGTGCCAGCAAACGGCTAGCGGGAGGTCACAGCTCCTACAATGAGCAGTTCTTC. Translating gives CASKRLAGGHSSYNEQFF.

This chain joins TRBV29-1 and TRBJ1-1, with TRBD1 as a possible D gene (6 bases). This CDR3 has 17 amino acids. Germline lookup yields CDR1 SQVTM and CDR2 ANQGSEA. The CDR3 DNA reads TGCACAGCGTTGACTCCGGGCAGGGGCGAAGAGGACACTGAAGCTTTCTTT. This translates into CTALTPGRGEEDTEAFF.

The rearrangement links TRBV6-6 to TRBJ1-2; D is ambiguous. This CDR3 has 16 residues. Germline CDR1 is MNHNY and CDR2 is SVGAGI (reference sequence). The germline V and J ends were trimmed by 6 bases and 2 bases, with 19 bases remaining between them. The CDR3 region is CASRYKIEAPNYGYTF. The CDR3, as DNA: TGTGCCAGCAGATACAAGATTGAAGCCCCCAACTATGGCTACACCTTC.

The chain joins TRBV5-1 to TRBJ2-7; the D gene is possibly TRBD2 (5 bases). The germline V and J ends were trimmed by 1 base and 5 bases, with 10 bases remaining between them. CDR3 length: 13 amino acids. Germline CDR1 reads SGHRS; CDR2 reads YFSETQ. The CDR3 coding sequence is TGCGCCAGCAGCTTGAGCGGTGGCCACGAGCAGTACTTC. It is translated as CASSLSGGHEQYF.

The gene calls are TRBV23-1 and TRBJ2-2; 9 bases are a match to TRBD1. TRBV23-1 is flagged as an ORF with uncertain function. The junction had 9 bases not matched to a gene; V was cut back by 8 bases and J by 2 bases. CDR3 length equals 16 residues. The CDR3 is CASYLDRGFNTGELFF. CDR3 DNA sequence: TGCGCCAGCTATCTCGACAGGGGGTTTAACACCGGGGAGCTGTTTTTT.

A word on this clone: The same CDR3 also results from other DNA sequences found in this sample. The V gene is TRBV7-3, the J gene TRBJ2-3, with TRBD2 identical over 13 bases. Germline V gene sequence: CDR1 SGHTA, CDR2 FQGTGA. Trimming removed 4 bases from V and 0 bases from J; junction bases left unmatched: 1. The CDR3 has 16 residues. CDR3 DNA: TGTGCCAGCAGCTCGGGACTAGCGGGAAGCACAGATACGCAGTATTTT. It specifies CASSSGLAGSTDTQYF.

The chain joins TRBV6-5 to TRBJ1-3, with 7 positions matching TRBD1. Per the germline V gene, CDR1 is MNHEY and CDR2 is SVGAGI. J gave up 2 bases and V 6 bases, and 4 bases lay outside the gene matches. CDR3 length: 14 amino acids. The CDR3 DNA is TGTGCCAGCAGATCTGACAGGGCTGGAAACACCATATATTTT. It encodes CASRSDRAGNTIYF.

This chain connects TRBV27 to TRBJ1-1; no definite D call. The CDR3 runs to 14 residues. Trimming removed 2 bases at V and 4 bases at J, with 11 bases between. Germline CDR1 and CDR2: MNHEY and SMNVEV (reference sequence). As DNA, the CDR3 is TGTGCCAGCAGTTTACGGGGATACAGCACTGAAGCTTTCTTT. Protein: CASSLRGYSTEAFF.

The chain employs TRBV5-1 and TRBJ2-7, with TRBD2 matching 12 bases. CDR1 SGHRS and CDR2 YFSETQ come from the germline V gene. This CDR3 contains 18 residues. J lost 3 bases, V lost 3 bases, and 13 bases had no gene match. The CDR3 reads CASSSIYRLAGVFYEQYF. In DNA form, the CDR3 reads TGCGCCAGCAGCTCAATTTACAGACTAGCGGGAGTTTTCTACGAGCAGTACTTC.

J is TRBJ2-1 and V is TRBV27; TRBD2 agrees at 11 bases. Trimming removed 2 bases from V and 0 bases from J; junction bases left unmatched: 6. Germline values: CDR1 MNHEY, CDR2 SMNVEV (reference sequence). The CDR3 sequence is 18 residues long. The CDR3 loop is CASSLRTSGYSSYNEQFF. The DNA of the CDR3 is TGTGCCAGCAGTTTACGGACTAGCGGGTACAGCTCCTACAATGAGCAGTTCTTC.

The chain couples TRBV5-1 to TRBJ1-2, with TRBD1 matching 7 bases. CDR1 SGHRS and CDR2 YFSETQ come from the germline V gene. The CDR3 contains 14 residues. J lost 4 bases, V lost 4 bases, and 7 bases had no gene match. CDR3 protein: CASSLGQDPYGYTF. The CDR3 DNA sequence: TGCGCCAGCAGCCTAGGACAGGATCCCTATGGCTACACCTTC.

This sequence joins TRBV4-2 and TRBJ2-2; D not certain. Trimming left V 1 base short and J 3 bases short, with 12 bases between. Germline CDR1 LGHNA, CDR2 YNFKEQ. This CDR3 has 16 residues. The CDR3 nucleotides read TGTGCCAGCAGCCAAGTCAAGATTGAGGACACCGGGGAGCTGTTTTTT. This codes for CASSQVKIEDTGELFF.

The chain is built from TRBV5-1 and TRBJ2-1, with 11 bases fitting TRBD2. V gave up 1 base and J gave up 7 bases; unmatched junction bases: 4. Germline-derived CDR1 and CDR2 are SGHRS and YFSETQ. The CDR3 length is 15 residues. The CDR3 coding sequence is TGCGCCAGCAGCTTGACTAGCGGGAGCTGGAATGAGCAGTTCTTC. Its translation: CASSLTSGSWNEQFF.